This T cell receptor (beta chain) derives from a study of cytomegalovirus exposure and HLA in healthy donors. In the PCR, 60 Vbeta and 13 Jbeta primers were used. Method: immunoSEQ multiplex PCR; TCRdb's copy keeps in-frame clones and lacks some. The table records 150,000 to 200,000 clones, 60% to 80% of them present only once. Germline V gene data show CDR1 as KGHSH and CDR2 as LQKENI. V was pared by 3 bases and J by 1 base, with 9 bases between. CDR3 length: 14 amino acids. The chain has TRBV18 and TRBJ1-1; D is unresolved. The receptor's source is a woman aged 25 to 45 in good health and CMV-seronegative. The sequencing sample was made of PBMCs. The CDR3 DNA follows: TGTGCCAGCTCACCGTGGCAGGAGAACACTGAAGCTTTCTTT. The encoded protein is CASSPWQENTEAFF. The variable domain in full, with the rest retrieved from reference TRBV18 and TRBJ1-1, is NAGVMQNPRHLVRRRGQEARLRCSPMKGHSHVYWYRQLPEEGLKFMVYLQKENIIDESGMPKERFSAEFPKEGPSILRIQQVVRGDSAAYFCASSPWQENTEAFFGQGTRLTVV.